This T cell receptor beta chain was sequenced for a study of vaccination and CD4 T cells after COVID-19. Study-wide context: Four females and six males made up the convalescents, with two Hispanic. Samples were taken after vaccination, a median of approximately 73 days after dose two, with a range of 14 to 241. Overlapping spike peptides served as the stimulus for the cells. These peptides came from SARS-CoV-2 and from the common cold coronaviruses HCoV-NL63, HCoV-OC43 and HCoV-229E. Findings and limits, study-wide: Convalescent patients showed a median roughly 85% of reactive clones that were seen only post-vaccination.

Germline CDR1 and CDR2: SGHVS and FQNEAQ. Trimming shortened V by 5 bases and J by 2 bases, and 7 bases separated the two germline ends. There are 14 residues in the CDR3. Treatment described: approximately 11-day PBMC culture with coronavirus spike peptide pools or control peptides (ViraFEST assay). At the Johns Hopkins FTIC core, DNA taken from cultured CD4+ T cells was sequenced by way of the Oncomine TCR Beta short-read assay. TCRdb fed the PCR reads into MiXCR, producing one record per CDR3 protein. Of approximately 15,000 distinct CDR3 sequences listed, roughly 45% are singletons. As to this clonotype: Antigen specificity is unknown.

The receptor was isolated from a human donor who had recovered from COVID-19. The rearrangement links TRBV7-8 to TRBJ2-6, with D maybe TRBD2 (5 bases). Sample: CD4+ T cells from blood, cultured in vitro, taken before SARS-CoV-2 vaccination. This chain's CDR3 is CASSEGPGANVLTF. In nucleotides, the CDR3 is TGTGCCAGCAGCGAGGGCCCTGGGGCCAACGTCCTGACTTTC.